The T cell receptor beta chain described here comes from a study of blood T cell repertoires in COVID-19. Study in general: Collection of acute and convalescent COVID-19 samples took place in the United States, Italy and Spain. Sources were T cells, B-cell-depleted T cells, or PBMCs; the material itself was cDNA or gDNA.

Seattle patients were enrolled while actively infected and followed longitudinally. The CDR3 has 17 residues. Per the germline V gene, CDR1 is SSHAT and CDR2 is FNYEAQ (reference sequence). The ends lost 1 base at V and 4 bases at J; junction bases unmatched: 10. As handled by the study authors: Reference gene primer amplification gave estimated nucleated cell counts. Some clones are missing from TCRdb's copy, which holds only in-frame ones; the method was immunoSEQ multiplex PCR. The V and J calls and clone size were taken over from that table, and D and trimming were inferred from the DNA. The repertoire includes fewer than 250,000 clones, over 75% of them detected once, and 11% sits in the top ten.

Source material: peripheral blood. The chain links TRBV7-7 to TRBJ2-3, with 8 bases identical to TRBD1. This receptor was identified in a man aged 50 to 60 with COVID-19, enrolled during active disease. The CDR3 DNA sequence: TGTGCCAGCAGCTTAGGGGTAGGGCAGGGGGCCGCAGATACGCAGTATTTT. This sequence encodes CASSLGVGQGAADTQYF.